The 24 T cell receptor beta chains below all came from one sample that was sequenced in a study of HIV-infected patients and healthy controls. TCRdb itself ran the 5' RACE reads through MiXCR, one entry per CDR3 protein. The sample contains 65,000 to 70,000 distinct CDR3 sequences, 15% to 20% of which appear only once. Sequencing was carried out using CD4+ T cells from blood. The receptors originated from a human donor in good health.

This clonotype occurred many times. The CDR3 sequence: CASSGTTGRGVDEQYF. CDR3 DNA sequence: TGTGCCAGCAGTGGTACGACAGGGCGGGGTGTAGACGAGCAGTACTTC. V usage is TRBV6-6 and J usage is TRBJ2-7; D may be TRBD1 (7 bases). Trimming took 5 bases from V and 5 from J, leaving 22 bases between them. The CDR3 contains 16 residues. The V gene's germline CDR1 is MNHNY and CDR2 SVGAGI (reference sequence).

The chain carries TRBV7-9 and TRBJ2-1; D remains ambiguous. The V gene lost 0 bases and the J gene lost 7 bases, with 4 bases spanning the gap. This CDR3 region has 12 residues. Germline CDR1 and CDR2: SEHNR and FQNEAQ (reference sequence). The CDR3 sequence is CASSLAANEQFF. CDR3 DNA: TGTGCCAGCAGCTTAGCTGCGAATGAGCAGTTCTTC.

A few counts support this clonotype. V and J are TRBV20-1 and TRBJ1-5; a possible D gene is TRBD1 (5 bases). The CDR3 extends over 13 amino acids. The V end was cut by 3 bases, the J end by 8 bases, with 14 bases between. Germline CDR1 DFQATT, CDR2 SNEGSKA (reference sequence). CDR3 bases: TGCAGTGCTAGTGACAGCCCGAGGGAGCCCCAGCATTTT. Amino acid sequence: CSASDSPREPQHF.

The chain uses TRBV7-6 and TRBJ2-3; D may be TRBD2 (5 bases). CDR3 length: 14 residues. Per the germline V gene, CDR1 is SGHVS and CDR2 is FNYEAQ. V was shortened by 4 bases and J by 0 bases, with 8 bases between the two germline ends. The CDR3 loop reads CASSSRTSTDTQYF. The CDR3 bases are TGTGCCAGCAGCTCCAGGACTAGCACAGATACGCAGTATTTT.

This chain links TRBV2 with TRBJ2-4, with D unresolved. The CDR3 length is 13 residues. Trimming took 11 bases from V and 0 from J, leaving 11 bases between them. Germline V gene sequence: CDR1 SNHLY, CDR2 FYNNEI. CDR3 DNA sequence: TGTGCCCAAGGACGGATAGCCAAAAACATTCAGTACTTC. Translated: CAQGRIAKNIQYF.

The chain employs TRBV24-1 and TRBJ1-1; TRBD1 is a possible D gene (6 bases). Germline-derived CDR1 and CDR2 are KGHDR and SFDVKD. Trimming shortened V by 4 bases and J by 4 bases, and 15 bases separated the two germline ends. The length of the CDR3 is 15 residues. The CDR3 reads CATSEGAPGATEAFF. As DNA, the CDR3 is TGTGCCACCAGTGAAGGGGCCCCAGGGGCCACTGAAGCTTTCTTT.

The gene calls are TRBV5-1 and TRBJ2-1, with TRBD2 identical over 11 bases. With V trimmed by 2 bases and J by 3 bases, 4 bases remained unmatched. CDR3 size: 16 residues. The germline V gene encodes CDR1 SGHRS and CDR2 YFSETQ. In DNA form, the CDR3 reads TGCGCCAGCAGCTTAACTAGCGGGGGCCACTACAATGAGCAGTTCTTC. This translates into CASSLTSGGHYNEQFF.

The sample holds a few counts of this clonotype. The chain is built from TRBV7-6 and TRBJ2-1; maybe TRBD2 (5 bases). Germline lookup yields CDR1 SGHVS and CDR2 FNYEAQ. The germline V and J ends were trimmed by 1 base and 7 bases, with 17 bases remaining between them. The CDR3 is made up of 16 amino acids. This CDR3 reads CASSLGGRVAQNEQFF. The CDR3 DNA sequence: TGTGCCAGCAGCTTAGGAGGGCGAGTTGCCCAAAATGAGCAGTTCTTC.

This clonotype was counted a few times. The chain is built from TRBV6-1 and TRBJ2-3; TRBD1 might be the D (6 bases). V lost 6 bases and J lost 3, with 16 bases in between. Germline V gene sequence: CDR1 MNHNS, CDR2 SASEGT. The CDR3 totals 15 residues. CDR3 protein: CASSGSGAQTDTQYF. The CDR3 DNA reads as TGTGCCAGCAGCGGATCAGGGGCTCAGACAGATACGCAGTATTTT.

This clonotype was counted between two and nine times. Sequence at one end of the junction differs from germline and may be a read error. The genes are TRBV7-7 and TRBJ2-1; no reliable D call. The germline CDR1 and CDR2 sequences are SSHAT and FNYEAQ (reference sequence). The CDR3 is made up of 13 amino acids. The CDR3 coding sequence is TGTGCTAGCAGCTCTTCCCGGAACAATGAGCAGTTCTTC. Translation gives CASSSSRNNEQFF.

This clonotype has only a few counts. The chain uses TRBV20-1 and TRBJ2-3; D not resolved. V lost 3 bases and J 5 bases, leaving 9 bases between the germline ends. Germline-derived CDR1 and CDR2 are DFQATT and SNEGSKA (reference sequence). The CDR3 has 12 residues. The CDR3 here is CSASHGGDTQYF. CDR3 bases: TGCAGTGCTAGTCACGGCGGAGATACGCAGTATTTT.

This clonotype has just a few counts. In DNA form, the CDR3 reads TGTGCCAGCAGCGCCCGACAGGGGACGGAAGAGCAGTACTTC. It is translated as CASSARQGTEEQYF. The J gene is TRBJ2-7, the V gene TRBV7-9, with 8 positions matching TRBD1. CDR1 SEHNR and CDR2 FQNEAQ come from the germline V gene (reference sequence). CDR3 size: 14 residues. The trim removed 5 bases at V and 7 bases at J, leaving 10 bases unmatched. Complete variable domain (other parts from reference TRBV7-9 and TRBJ2-7): DTGVSQNPRHKITKRGQNVTFRCDPISEHNRLYWYRQTLGQGPEFLTYFQNEAQLEKSRLLSDRFSAERPKGSFSTLEIQRTEQGDSAMYLCASSARQGTEEQYFGPGTRLTVT.

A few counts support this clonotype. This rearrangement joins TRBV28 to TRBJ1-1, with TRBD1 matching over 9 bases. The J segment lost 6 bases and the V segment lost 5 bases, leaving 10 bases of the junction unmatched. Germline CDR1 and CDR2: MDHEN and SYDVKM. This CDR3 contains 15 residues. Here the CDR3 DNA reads TGTGCCAGCAGTCCGGGGACAGGGAGGTCCCCTGAAGCTTTCTTT. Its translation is CASSPGTGRSPEAFF.

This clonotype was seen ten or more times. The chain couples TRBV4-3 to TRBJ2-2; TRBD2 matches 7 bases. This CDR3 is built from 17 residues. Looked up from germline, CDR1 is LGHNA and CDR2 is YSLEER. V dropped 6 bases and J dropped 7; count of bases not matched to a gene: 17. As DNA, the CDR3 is TGCGCCAGCAGTTCCAGATCTGTGTGGGGGGGGAACGGGGAGCTGTTTTTT. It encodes CASSSRSVWGGNGELFF.

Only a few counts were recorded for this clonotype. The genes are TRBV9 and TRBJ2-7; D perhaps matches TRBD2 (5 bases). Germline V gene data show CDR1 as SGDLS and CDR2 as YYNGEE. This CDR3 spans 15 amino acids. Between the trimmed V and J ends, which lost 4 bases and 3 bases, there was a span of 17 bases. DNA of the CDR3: TGTGCCAGCAGCCCCCGGACGGGAACTCGCTACGAGCAGTACTTC. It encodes CASSPRTGTRYEQYF.

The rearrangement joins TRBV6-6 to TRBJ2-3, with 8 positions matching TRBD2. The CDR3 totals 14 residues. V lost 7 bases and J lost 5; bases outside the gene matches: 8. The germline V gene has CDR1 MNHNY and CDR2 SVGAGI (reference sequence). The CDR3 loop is CASTRAGEKDTQYF. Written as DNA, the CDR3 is TGTGCCAGCACTCGAGCGGGGGAGAAAGATACGCAGTATTTT.

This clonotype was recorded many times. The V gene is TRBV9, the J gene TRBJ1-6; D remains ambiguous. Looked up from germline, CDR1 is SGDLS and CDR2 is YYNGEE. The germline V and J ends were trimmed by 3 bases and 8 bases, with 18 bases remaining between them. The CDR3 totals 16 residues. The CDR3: CASSDGSGVRYSPLHF. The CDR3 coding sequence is TGTGCCAGCAGCGACGGTAGTGGGGTCAGGTATTCACCCCTCCACTTT. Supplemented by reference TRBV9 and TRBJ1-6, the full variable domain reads DSGVTQTPKHLITATGQRVTLRCSPRSGDLSVYWYQQSLDQGLQFLIQYYNGEERAKGNILERFSAQQFPDLHSELNLSSLELGDSALYFCASSDGSGVRYSPLHFGNGTRLTVT.

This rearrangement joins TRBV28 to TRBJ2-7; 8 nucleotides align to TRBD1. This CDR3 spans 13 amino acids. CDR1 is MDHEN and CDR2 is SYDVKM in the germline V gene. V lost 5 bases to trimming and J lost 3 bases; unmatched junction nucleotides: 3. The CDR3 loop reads CASSPGQDYEQYF. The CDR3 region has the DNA TGTGCCAGCAGTCCGGGACAGGACTACGAGCAGTACTTC.

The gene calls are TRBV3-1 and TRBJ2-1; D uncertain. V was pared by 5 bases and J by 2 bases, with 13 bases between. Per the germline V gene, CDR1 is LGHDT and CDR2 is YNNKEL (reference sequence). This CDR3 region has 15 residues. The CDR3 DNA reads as TGTGCCAGCAGCAAAAGGACGCAAACCTACAATGAGCAGTTCTTC. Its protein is CASSKRTQTYNEQFF.

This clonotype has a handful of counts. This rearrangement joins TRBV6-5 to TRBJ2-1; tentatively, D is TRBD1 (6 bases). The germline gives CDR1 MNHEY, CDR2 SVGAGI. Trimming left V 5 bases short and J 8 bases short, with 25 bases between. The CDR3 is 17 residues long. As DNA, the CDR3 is TGTGCCAGCAGTCGCACCCCTTTGGACAGTGGTTGGTATGAGCAGTTCTTC. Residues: CASSRTPLDSGWYEQFF.

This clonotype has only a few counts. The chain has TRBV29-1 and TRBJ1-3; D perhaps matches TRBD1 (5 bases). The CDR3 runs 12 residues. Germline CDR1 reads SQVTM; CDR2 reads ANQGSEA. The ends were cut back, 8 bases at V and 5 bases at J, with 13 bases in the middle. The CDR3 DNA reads TGCAGCACGCGGGGGGACCGAAACACCATATATTTT. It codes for CSTRGDRNTIYF.

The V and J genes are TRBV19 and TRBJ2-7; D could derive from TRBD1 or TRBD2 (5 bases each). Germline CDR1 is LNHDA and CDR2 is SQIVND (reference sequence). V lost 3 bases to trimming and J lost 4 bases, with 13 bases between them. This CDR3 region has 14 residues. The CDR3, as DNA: TGTGCCAGTAGTATCGGGAAGGGACGATACGAGCAGTACTTC. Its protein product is CASSIGKGRYEQYF.

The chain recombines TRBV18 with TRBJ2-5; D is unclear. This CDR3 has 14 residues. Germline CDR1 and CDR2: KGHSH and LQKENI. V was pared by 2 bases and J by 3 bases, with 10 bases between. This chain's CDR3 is CASSPRELKETQYF. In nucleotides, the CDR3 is TGTGCCAGCTCACCAAGAGAGCTGAAAGAGACCCAGTACTTC.

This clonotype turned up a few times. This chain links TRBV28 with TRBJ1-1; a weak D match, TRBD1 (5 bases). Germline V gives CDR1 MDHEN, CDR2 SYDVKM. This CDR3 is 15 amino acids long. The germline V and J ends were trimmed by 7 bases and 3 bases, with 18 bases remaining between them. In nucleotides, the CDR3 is TGTGCCAGCAAAGGGGCCGAGAAGAGAGACACTGAAGCTTTCTTT. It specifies CASKGAEKRDTEAFF.